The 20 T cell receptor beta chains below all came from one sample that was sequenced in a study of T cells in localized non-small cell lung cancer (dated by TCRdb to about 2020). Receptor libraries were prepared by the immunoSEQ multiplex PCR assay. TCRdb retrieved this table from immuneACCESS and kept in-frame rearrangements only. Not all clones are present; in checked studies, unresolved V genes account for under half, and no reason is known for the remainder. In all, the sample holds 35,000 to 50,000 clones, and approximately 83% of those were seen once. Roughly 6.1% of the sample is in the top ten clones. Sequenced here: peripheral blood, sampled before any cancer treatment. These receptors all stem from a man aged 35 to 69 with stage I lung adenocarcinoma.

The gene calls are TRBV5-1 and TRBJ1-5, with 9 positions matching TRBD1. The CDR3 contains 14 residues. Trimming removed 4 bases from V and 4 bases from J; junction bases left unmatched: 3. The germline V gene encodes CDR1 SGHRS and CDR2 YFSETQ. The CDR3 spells CASSQGQGNQPQHF. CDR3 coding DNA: TGCGCCAGCAGCCAAGGACAGGGGAATCAGCCCCAGCATTTT.

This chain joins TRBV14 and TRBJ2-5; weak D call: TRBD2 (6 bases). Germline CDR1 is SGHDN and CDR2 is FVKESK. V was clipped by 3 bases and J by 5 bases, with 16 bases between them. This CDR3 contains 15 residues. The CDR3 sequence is CASSHRDFPTETQYF. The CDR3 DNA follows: TGTGCCAGCAGCCACCGGGACTTCCCGACGGAGACCCAGTACTTC.

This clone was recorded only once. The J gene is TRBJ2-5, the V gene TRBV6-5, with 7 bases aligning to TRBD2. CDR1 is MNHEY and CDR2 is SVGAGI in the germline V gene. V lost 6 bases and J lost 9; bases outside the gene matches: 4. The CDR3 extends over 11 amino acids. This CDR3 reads CASSTGLAQYF. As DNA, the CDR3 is TGTGCCAGCAGCACCGGACTAGCCCAGTACTTC.

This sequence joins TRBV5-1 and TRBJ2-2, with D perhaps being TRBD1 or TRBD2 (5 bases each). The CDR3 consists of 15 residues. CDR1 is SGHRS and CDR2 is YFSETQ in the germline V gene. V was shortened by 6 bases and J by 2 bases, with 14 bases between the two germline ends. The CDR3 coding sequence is TGCGCCAGCACTAGGGACGGTCAAAACACCGGGGAGCTGTTTTTT. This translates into CASTRDGQNTGELFF.

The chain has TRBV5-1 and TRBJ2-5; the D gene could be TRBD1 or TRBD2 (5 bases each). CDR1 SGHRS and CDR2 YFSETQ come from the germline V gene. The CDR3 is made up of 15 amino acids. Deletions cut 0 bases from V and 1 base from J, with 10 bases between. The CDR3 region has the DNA TGCGCCAGCAGCTTGGACCCGGGACCCCAAGAGACCCAGTACTTC. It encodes CASSLDPGPQETQYF. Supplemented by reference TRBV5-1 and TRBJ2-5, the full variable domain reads KAGVTQTPRYLIKTRGQQVTLSCSPISGHRSVSWYQQTPGQGLQFLFEYFSETQRNKGNFPGRFSGRQFSNSRSEMNVSTLELGDSALYLCASSLDPGPQETQYFGPGTRLLVL.

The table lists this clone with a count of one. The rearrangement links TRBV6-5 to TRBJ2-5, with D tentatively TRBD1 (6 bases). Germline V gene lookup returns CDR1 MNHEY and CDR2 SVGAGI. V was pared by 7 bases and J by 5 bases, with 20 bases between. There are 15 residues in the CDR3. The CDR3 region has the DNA TGTGCCAGCAAGGTTCAACCGGGCAGGGGCGAGACCCAGTACTTC. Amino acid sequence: CASKVQPGRGETQYF.

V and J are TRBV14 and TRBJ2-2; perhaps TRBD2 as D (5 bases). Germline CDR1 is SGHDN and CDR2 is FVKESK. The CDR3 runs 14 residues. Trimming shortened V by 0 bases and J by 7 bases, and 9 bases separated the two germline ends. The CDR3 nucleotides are TGTGCCAGCAGCCAAGATCGGGGTATCGGGGAGCTGTTTTTT. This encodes CASSQDRGIGELFF.

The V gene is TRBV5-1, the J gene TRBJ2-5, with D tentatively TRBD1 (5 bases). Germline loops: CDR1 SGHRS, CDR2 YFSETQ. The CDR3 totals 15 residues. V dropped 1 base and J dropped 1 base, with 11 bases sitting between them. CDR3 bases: TGCGCCAGCAGCTTGAGTGGGGCCCCCCAAGAGACCCAGTACTTC. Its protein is CASSLSGAPQETQYF.

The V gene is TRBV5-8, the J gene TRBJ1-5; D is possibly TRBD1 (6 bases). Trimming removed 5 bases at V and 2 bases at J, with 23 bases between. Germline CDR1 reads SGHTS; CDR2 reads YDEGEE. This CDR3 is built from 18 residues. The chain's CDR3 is CASRAANQGMKRNQPQHF. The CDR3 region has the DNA TGTGCCAGCAGGGCAGCAAACCAGGGGATGAAACGCAATCAGCCCCAGCATTTT. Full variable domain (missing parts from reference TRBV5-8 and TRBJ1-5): EAGVTQSPTHLIKTRGQQATLRCSPISGHTSVYWYQQALGLGLQFLLWYDEGEERNRGNFPPRFSGRQFPNYSSELNVNALELEDSALYLCASRAANQGMKRNQPQHFGDGTRLSIL.

The CDR3 reads CASRSSGGPPSSYNEQFF. The DNA of the CDR3 is TGTGCCAGCAGGTCCTCAGGGGGCCCTCCGAGCTCCTACAATGAGCAGTTCTTC. The chain links TRBV5-6 to TRBJ2-1; TRBD1 aligns across 8 bases. The CDR3 covers 18 residues. After removal of 5 bases from V and 0 bases from J, the junction contained 13 bases not matched to a gene. Germline values: CDR1 SGHDT, CDR2 YYEEEE.

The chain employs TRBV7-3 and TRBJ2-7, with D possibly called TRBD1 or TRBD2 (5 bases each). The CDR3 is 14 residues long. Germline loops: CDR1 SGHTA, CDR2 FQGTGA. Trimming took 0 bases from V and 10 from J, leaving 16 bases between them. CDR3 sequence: CASSLTGTEGSQYF. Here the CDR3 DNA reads TGTGCCAGCAGCTTAACAGGGACCGAGGGTTCCCAGTACTTC.

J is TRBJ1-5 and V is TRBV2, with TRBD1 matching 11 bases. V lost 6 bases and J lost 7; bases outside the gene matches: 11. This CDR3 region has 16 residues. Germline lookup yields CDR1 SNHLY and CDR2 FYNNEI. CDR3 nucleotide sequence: TGTGCCAGCAGCACCGGGACAGGGGGTTTAGGGCAGCCCCAGCATTTT. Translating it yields CASSTGTGGLGQPQHF. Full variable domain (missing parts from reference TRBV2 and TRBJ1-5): EPEVTQTPSHQVTQMGQEVILRCVPISNHLYFYWYRQILGQKVEFLVSFYNNEISEKSEIFDDQFSVERPDGSNFTLKIRSTKLEDSAMYFCASSTGTGGLGQPQHFGDGTRLSIL.

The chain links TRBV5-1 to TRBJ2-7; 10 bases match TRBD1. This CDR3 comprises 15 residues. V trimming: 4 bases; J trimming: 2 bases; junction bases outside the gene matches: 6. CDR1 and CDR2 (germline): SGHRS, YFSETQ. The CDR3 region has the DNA TGCGCCAGCAGCCCAAGACAGGGGGCGACCTACGAGCAGTACTTC. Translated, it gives CASSPRQGATYEQYF.

CDR3 DNA sequence: TGCGCCAGCAGCTCCGGGGCCGGTAGGGGGAAGGACTACACCTTC. It is translated as CASSSGAGRGKDYTF. The V call is TRBV5-1, the J call TRBJ1-2, with D perhaps matching TRBD1 (6 bases). Germline V CDR1 and CDR2: SGHRS, YFSETQ. V dropped 3 bases and J dropped 10 bases, with 22 bases sitting between them. The CDR3 contains 15 residues.

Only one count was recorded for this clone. The CDR3 DNA follows: TGTGCCAGCAGTCGACAGGGGGAAGCAGATACGCAGTATTTT. Amino acids: CASSRQGEADTQYF. The chain uses TRBV6-4 and TRBJ2-3; 9 nucleotides match TRBD1. CDR1 and CDR2 (germline): MRHNA, SNTAGT. Trimming took 5 bases from V and 4 from J; bases not matched to a gene: 4. This CDR3 spans 14 amino acids.

CDR3 sequence reads: CASSPMVSGDEQFF. CDR3 DNA sequence: TGTGCCAGCAGCCCAATGGTATCTGGGGATGAGCAGTTCTTC. This rearrangement joins TRBV7-2 to TRBJ2-1; D unresolved. CDR1 is SGHTA, CDR2 FQGNSA, per germline. Trimming cost V 5 bases and J 8 bases, with 16 bases left between them. This CDR3 is 14 amino acids long.

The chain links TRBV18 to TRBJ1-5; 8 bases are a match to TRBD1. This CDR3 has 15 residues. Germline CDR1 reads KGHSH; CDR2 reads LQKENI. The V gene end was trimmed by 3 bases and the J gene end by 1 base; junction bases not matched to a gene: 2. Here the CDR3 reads CASSPGTGSNQPQHF. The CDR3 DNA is TGTGCCAGCTCACCGGGGACAGGCAGCAATCAGCCCCAGCATTTT.

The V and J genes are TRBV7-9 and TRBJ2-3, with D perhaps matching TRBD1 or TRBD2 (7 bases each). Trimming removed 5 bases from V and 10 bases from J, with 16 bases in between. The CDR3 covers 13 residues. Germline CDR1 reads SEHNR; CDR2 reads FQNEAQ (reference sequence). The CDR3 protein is CASSAGGDRPQYF. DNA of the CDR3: TGTGCCAGCAGCGCAGGGGGGGACAGACCGCAGTATTTT.

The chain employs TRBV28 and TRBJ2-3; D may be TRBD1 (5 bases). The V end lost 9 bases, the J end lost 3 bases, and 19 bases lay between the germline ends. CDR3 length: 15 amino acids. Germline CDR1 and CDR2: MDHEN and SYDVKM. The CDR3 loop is CASIDLGRETDTQYF. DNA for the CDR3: TGTGCCAGTATAGATTTGGGCAGGGAAACAGATACGCAGTATTTT. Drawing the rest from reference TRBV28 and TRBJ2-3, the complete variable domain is DVKVTQSSRYLVKRTGEKVFLECVQDMDHENMFWYRQDPGLGLRLIYFSYDVKMKEKGDIPEGYSVSREKKERFSLILESASTNQTSMYLCASIDLGRETDTQYFGPGTRLTVL.

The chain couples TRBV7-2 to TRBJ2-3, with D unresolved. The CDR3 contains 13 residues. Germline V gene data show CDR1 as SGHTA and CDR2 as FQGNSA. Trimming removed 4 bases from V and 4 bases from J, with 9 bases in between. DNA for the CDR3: TGTGCCAGCAGCTCGAGAGGCTCAGATACGCAGTATTTT. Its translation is CASSSRGSDTQYF.